This is a list of T cell receptor beta chains from one sample in a study of cytomegalovirus exposure and HLA in healthy donors. Assay used: immunoSEQ multiplex PCR; TCRdb lists only in-frame clones, some missing. The repertoire includes 90,000 to 100,000 clones, roughly 70% of them detected once, and about 2.5% sits in the top ten. Input material: PBMCs. These receptors were collected from a man between 45 and 60 years old in good health and CMV-seronegative. The CDR3 runs from the conserved cysteine through the conserved F or W. A D gene is named only where the DNA matches it firmly. Expanded clones are given a class, and other clones once, few, many or no size at all.

j_gene: TRBJ1-5
v_gene: TRBV19
abundance: NA
d_gene: NA
CDR3nt: TGTGCCAGTAGGGTAACACAACGCAATCAGCCCCAGCATTTT
CDR3aa: CASRVTQRNQPQHF

j_gene: TRBJ1-1
v_gene: TRBV10-1
abundance: NA
d_gene: NA
CDR3nt: TGCGCCAGCAGCCAGAAGAACACTGAAGCTTTCTTT
CDR3aa: CASSQKNTEAFF

j_gene: TRBJ2-7
v_gene: TRBV4-1
abundance: NA
d_gene: NA
CDR3nt: TGCGCCAGCAGCCAAGAGGGGGGAGGACCCTACGAGCAGTACTTC
CDR3aa: CASSQEGGGPYEQYF

j_gene: TRBJ2-7
v_gene: TRBV19
abundance: NA
d_gene: TRBD1
CDR3nt: TGTGCCACGAGGGAGGGACAGGGGGCGAACGAGCAGTACTTC
CDR3aa: CATREGQGANEQYF

j_gene: TRBJ2-3
v_gene: TRBV7-2
abundance: once
d_gene: TRBD2
CDR3nt: TGTGCCAGCAGCTTAACGGGGGGGGAAACAGATACGCAGTATTTT
CDR3aa: CASSLTGGETDTQYF

j_gene: TRBJ1-1
v_gene: TRBV29-1
abundance: NA
d_gene: NA
CDR3nt: TGCAGCGTTGAAGGTATTTACTTCTACTTT
CDR3aa: CSVEGIYFYF

j_gene: TRBJ2-5
v_gene: TRBV5-1
abundance: few
d_gene: TRBD2
CDR3nt: TGCGCCAGCAGCCGATTAGCGGGAGGTGAGAGAGAGACCCAGTACTTC
CDR3aa: CASSRLAGGERETQYF

j_gene: TRBJ2-2
v_gene: TRBV11-2
abundance: NA
d_gene: TRBD2
CDR3nt: TGTGCCAGCAGCCCTCGACTAGCGGGAGTGCGTACCGGGGAGCTGTTTTTT
CDR3aa: CASSPRLAGVRTGELFF

j_gene: TRBJ2-1
v_gene: TRBV5-1
abundance: NA
d_gene: TRBD2
CDR3nt: TGCGCCAGCAGCTACGGACTAGCGGGAGGGCCGGGTTACAATGAGCAGTTCTTC
CDR3aa: CASSYGLAGGPGYNEQFF

j_gene: TRBJ1-1
v_gene: TRBV6-6
abundance: NA
d_gene: NA
CDR3nt: TGTGCCAGCAACCGAGATTTTGGGAGGGCGAACACTGAAGCTTTCTTT
CDR3aa: CASNRDFGRANTEAFF

j_gene: TRBJ2-3
v_gene: TRBV10-3
abundance: NA
d_gene: TRBD1
CDR3nt: TGTGCCATCAGTCCCGGGACAGGGACAGATACGCAGTATTTT
CDR3aa: CAISPGTGTDTQYF

j_gene: TRBJ1-1
v_gene: TRBV7-2
abundance: once
d_gene: TRBD1
CDR3nt: TGTGCCAGCAGCTCGACAGGGATGAACACTGAAGCTTTCTTT
CDR3aa: CASSSTGMNTEAFF

j_gene: TRBJ2-5
v_gene: TRBV11-2
abundance: NA
d_gene: TRBD2
CDR3nt: TGTGCCAGCAGCTCAGACCCGGGACTACTGCAAGAGACCCAGTACTTC
CDR3aa: CASSSDPGLLQETQYF

j_gene: TRBJ2-5
v_gene: TRBV6-6
abundance: few
d_gene: NA
CDR3nt: TGTGCCAGCACCCGGCAGGCACCCCAAGAGACCCAGTACTTC
CDR3aa: CASTRQAPQETQYF

j_gene: TRBJ2-7
v_gene: TRBV5-1
abundance: NA
d_gene: TRBD1
CDR3nt: TGCGCCAGCAGCTACGGGACAGGGGGTTACTACGAGCAGTACTTC
CDR3aa: CASSYGTGGYYEQYF

j_gene: TRBJ2-2
v_gene: TRBV5-4
abundance: few
d_gene: NA
CDR3nt: TGTGCCAGCAGCTTGGAGGACACCGGCACCGGGGAGCTGTTTTTT
CDR3aa: CASSLEDTGTGELFF

j_gene: TRBJ2-1
v_gene: TRBV10-1
abundance: NA
d_gene: NA
CDR3nt: TGCGCCAGCAGCGACACGGCAAGCTCCTACAATGAGCAGTTCTTC
CDR3aa: CASSDTASSYNEQFF

j_gene: TRBJ2-3
v_gene: TRBV7-8
abundance: NA
d_gene: NA
CDR3nt: TGTGCCAGCAGCTTAGACAGAAACACAGATACGCAGTATTTT
CDR3aa: CASSLDRNTDTQYF

j_gene: TRBJ1-5
v_gene: TRBV5-4
abundance: NA
d_gene: NA
CDR3nt: TGTGCCAGCAGCCAAGACAGTCAGCAGCCCCAGCATTTT
CDR3aa: CASSQDSQQPQHF

j_gene: TRBJ1-1
v_gene: TRBV2
abundance: few
d_gene: NA
CDR3nt: TGTGCCAGCAGTCTCAGGGTAATGAACACTGAAGCTTTCTTT
CDR3aa: CASSLRVMNTEAFF

j_gene: TRBJ2-7
v_gene: TRBV5-5
abundance: few
d_gene: TRBD2
CDR3nt: TGTGCCAGCAGCTTGTTAGCGGGAGTGGCCTACGAGCAGTACTTC
CDR3aa: CASSLLAGVAYEQYF

j_gene: TRBJ2-3
v_gene: TRBV7-2
abundance: NA
d_gene: TRBD2
CDR3nt: TGTGCCAGCAGACTTACTAGCGGGGGCACAGATACGCAGTATTTT
CDR3aa: CASRLTSGGTDTQYF

j_gene: TRBJ1-1
v_gene: TRBV28
abundance: NA
d_gene: NA
CDR3nt: TGTGCCAGCAGGGCTAAGACCGAGGGAATGGGCACTGAAGCTTTCTTT
CDR3aa: CASRAKTEGMGTEAFF

j_gene: TRBJ1-5
v_gene: TRBV19
abundance: NA
d_gene: TRBD1
CDR3nt: TGTGCCAGCACGAAACAGGGGCCTCAGCCCCAGCATTTT
CDR3aa: CASTKQGPQPQHF

j_gene: TRBJ2-6
v_gene: TRBV5-4
abundance: NA
d_gene: NA
CDR3nt: TGTGCCAGCAGCGAAGCAACCTCTGGGGCCAACGTCCTGACTTTC
CDR3aa: CASSEATSGANVLTF

j_gene: TRBJ1-5
v_gene: TRBV28
abundance: NA
d_gene: TRBD1
CDR3nt: TGTGCCAGTTACAGGGGCGGCAATCAGCCCCAGCATTTT
CDR3aa: CASYRGGNQPQHF

j_gene: TRBJ2-3
v_gene: TRBV5-6
abundance: NA
d_gene: TRBD2
CDR3nt: TGTGCCAGCAAGCGGGGGGCAGATACGCAGTATTTT
CDR3aa: CASKRGADTQYF

j_gene: TRBJ2-4
v_gene: TRBV9
abundance: NA
d_gene: TRBD1
CDR3nt: TGTGCCAGCAGCGCCACCGGGACAGGGAGGAACATTCAGTACTTC
CDR3aa: CASSATGTGRNIQYF

j_gene: TRBJ2-1
v_gene: TRBV13
abundance: NA
d_gene: TRBD2
CDR3nt: TGTGCCAGCAGCTCCGCATTGGGTAGCGGGGACTACAATGAGCAGTTCTTC
CDR3aa: CASSSALGSGDYNEQFF

j_gene: TRBJ1-1
v_gene: TRBV29-1
abundance: NA
d_gene: NA
CDR3nt: TGCAGCGGTGGAGGAGGGACTGAAGCTTTCTTT
CDR3aa: CSGGGGTEAFF

j_gene: TRBJ2-2
v_gene: TRBV11-2
abundance: once
d_gene: TRBD2
CDR3nt: TGTGCCAGCAGCTTAGGCGGGAGTGACACCGGGGAGCTGTTTTTT
CDR3aa: CASSLGGSDTGELFF

j_gene: TRBJ2-3
v_gene: TRBV9
abundance: once
d_gene: TRBD1
CDR3nt: TGTGCCAGCAGCGTAGTCCCGGACAGGGGGATTCGAGATACGCAGTATTTT
CDR3aa: CASSVVPDRGIRDTQYF

j_gene: TRBJ1-6
v_gene: TRBV19
abundance: NA
d_gene: NA
CDR3nt: TGTGCCAGTAGTCCGGACAGTGTAGTTTCACCCCTCCACTTT
CDR3aa: CASSPDSVVSPLHF